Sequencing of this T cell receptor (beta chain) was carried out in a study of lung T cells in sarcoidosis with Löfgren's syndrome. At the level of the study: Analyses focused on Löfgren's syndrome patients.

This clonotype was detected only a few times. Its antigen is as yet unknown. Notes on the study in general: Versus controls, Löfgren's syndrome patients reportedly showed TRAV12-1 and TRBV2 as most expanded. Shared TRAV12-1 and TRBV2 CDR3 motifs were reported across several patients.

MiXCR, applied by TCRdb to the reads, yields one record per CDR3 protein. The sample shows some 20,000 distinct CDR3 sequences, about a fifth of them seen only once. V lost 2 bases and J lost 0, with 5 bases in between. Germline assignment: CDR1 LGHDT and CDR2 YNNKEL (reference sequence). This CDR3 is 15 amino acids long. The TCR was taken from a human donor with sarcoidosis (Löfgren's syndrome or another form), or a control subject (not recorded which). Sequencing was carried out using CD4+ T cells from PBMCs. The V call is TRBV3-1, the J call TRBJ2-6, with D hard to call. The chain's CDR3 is CASSQFSSGANVLTF. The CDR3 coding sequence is TGTGCCAGCAGCCAATTTAGCTCTGGGGCCAACGTCCTGACTTTC.